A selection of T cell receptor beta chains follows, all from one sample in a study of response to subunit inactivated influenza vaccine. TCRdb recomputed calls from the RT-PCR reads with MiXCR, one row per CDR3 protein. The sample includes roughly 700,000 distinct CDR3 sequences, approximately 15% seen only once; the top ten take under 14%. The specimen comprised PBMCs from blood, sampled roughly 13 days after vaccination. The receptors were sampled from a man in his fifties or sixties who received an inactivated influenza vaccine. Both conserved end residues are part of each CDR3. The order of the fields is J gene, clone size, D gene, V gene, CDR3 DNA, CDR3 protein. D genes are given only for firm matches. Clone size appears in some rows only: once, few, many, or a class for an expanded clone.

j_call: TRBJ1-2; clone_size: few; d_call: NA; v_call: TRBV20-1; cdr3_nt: TGCAGTGCTAGAGATTCTTTTGGCCTATATGGCTACACCTTC; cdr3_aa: CSARDSFGLYGYTF
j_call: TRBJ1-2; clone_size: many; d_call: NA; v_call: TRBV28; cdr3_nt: TGTGCCAGCAGTTTCCGGGCAGGTCGAGGCTACACCTTC; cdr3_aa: CASSFRAGRGYTF
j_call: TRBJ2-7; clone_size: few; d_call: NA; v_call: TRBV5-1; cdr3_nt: TGCGCCAGCAGCTTGGGGACTCCTCCCTACGAGCAGTACTTC; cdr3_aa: CASSLGTPPYEQYF
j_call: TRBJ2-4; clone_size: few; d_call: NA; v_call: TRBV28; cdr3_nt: TGTGCCAGCAGCTTCGTCGGGGAGGTAGCCAAAAACATTCAGTACTTC; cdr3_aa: CASSFVGEVAKNIQYF
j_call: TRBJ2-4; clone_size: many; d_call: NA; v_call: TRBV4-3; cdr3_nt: TGCGCCAGCAGCCAAGACCCGGCAGGGGAGGACATTCAGTACTTC; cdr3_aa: CASSQDPAGEDIQYF
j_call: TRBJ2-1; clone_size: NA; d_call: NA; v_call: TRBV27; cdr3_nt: TGTGCCAGCAGTTTATCGAGCCCCCCCGGCCCTGAGCAGTTCTTC; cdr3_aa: CASSLSSPPGPEQFF
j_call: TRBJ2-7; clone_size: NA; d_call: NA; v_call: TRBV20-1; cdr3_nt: TGCAGTGCTAGACTCAGCCACTACGAGCAGTACTTC; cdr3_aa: CSARLSHYEQYF
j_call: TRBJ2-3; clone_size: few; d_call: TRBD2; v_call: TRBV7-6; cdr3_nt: TGTGCCAGCAGCTTCGGGCCTAGCGGGGGGGCCGTAGATACGCAGTATTTT; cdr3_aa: CASSFGPSGGAVDTQYF
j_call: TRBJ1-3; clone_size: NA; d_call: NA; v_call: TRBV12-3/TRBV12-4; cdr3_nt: TGTGCCAGCACCCGTGACGCTCACTCTGGAAACACCATATATTTT; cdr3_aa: CASTRDAHSGNTIYF
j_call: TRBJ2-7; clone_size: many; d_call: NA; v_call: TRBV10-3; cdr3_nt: TGTGCCATCAGTGATACGGTATCCTACGAGCAGTACTTC; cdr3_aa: CAISDTVSYEQYF
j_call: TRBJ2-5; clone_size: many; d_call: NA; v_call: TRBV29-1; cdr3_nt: TGCAGCGCGGGGACATCGGAGACCCAGTACTTC; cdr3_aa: CSAGTSETQYF
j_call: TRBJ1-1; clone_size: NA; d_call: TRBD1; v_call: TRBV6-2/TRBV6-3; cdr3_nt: TGTGCCAGCAGTACAACAGGGGTGAGCACTGAAGCTTTCTTT; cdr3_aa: CASSTTGVSTEAFF
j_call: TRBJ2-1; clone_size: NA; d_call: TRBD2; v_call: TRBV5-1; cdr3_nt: TGCGCCAGCACTGGAGCGGGGGGGATCTACAATGAGCAGTTCTTC; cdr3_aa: CASTGAGGIYNEQFF
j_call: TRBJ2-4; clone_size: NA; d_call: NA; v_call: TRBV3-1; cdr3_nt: TGTGCCAGCACCCAAGCTACCGGGAGAAACATTCAGTACTTC; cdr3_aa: CASTQATGRNIQYF
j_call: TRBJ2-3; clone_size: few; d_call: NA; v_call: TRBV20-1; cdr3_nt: TGCAGTGCACCTCGACAGGCGGGGCGGGGTACAGATACGCAGTATTTT; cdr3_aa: CSAPRQAGRGTDTQYF
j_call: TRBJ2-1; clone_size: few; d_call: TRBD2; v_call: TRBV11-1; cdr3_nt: TGTGCCAGCAGCGCTATGGCGGGAGCGGGAGGGCATGAGCAGTTCTTC; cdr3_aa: CASSAMAGAGGHEQFF
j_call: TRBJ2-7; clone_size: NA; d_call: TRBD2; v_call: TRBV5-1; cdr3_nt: TGCGCCAGCAGCAATGCGCCTAGCGGGACCTACGAGCAGTACTTC; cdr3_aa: CASSNAPSGTYEQYF
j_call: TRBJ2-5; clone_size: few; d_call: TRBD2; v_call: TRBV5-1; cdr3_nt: TGCGCCAGCAGCTTAGCGGGGACTAGCGGGACGCAAGAGACCCAGTACTTC; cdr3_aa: CASSLAGTSGTQETQYF
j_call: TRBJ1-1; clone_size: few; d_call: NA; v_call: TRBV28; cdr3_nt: TGTGCCAGCAGTTTATATCCCAACACTGAAGCTTTCTTT; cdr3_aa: CASSLYPNTEAFF
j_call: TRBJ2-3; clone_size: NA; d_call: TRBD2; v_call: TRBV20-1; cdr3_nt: TGCAGTGCTTTCAAACTAGCGGGAATGACAGATACGCAGTATTTT; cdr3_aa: CSAFKLAGMTDTQYF
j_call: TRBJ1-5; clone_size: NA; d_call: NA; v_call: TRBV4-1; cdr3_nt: TGCGCCAGCAGCCAAGGGACAGACCTATGGGAGCCCCAGCATTTT; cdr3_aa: CASSQGTDLWEPQHF
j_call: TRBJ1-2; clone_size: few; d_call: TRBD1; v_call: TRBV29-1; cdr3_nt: TGCAGCGGCATAGGACAGGGGCCTAACTATGGCTACACCTTC; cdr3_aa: CSGIGQGPNYGYTF
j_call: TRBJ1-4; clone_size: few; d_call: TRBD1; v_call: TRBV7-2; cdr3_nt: TGTGCCAGCAGCCGACAGGTCAGGGGGGAAAAACTGTTTTTT; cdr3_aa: CASSRQVRGEKLFF
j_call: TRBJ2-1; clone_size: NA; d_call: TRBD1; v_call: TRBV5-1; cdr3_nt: TGCGCCAGCAGCCCCTGGTCGGGACAGGGGGACAATGAGCAGTTCTTC; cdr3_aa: CASSPWSGQGDNEQFF
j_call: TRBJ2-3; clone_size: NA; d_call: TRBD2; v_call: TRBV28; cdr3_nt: TGTGCCAGCAGTTTCAGTCCCGGGACTAGCGGGGCGTCCACAGATACGCAGTATTTT; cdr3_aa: CASSFSPGTSGASTDTQYF
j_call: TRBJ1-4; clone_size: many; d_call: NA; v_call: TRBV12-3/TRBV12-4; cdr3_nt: TGTGCCAGCAGTTTGGGCCTTACCCCGGATAATGAAAAACTGTTTTTT; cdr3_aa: CASSLGLTPDNEKLFF
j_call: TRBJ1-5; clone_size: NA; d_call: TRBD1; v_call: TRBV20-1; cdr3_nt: TGCAGTGCCCCACGCGGGACAGGGGGAGGTCAGCCCCAGCATTTT; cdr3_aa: CSAPRGTGGGQPQHF
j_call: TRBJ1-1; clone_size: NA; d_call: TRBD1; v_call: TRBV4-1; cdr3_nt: TGCGCCAGCAGCCCGAACAGGGGATACACTGAAGCTTTCTTT; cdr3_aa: CASSPNRGYTEAFF
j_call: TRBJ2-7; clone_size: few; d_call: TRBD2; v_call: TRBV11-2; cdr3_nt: TGTGCCAGCAGTTTTAGCGGGGAGAGCTCCTACGAGCAGTACTTC; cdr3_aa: CASSFSGESSYEQYF
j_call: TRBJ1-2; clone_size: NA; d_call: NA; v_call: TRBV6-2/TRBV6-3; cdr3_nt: TGTGCCAGCAGTTCAACGGGACAAGTCTATGGCTACACCTTC; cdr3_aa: CASSSTGQVYGYTF
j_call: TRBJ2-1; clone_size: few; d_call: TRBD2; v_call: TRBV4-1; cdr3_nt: TGCGCCAGCAGCCAAGTAACACTAGCGGGGGGTACGGATGAGCAGTTCTTC; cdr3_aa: CASSQVTLAGGTDEQFF
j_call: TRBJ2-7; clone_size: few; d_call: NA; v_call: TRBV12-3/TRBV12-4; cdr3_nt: TGTGCCAGCAGTTCCAACGAGCAGTACTTC; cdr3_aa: CASSSNEQYF
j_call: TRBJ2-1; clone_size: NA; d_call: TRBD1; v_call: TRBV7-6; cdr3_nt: TGTGCCAGCGGGACAGCCTACAATGAGCAGTTCTTC; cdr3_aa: CASGTAYNEQFF
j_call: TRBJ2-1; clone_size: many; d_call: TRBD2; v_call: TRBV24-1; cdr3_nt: TGTGCCACCAGTGATTTTGCGGAGCGGGGATACAATGAGCAGTTCTTC; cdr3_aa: CATSDFAERGYNEQFF
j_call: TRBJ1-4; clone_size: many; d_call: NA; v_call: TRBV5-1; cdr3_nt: TGCGCCAGCAGCCTACAGGGAATGGGAACTAATGAAAAACTGTTTTTT; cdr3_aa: CASSLQGMGTNEKLFF
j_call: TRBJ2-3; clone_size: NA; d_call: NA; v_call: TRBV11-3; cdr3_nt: TGTGCCAGCAGCTCTCAAGGGGGGGCTGGAGATACGCAGTATTTT; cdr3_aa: CASSSQGGAGDTQYF
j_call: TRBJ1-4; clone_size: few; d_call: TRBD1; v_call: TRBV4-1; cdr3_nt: TGCGCCAGCAGCGTGATAGTGGACAGGGGGGAAAAACTGTTTTTT; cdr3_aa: CASSVIVDRGEKLFF
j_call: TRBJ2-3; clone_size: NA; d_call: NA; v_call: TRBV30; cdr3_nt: TGTGCCTGGAGTGCCTCGGGGGCAGATACGCAGTATTTT; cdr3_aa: CAWSASGADTQYF
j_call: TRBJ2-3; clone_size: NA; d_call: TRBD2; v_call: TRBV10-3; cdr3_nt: TGTGCCACCGCCGGGACAGGGACTAGCGGGACCACAGATACGCAGTATTTT; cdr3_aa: CATAGTGTSGTTDTQYF
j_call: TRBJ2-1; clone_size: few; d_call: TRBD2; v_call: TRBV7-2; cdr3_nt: TGTGCCAGCAGCGCCTTGACTAGCGGGAACTACAATGAGCAGTTCTTC; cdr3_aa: CASSALTSGNYNEQFF
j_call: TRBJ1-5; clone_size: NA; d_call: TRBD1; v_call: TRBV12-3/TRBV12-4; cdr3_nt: TGTGCCAGCAGTTCGACAGGGAACCCGCATTTT; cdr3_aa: CASSSTGNPHF
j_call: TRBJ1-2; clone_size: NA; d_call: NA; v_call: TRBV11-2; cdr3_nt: TGTGCCAGCAGCTTAATAGCCCTAATGGGGTCTCGTTCCTATGGCTACACCTTC; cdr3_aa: CASSLIALMGSRSYGYTF
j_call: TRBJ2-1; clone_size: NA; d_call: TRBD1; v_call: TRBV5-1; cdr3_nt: TGCGCCAGCAGCTTGGGTGCCTTAACAGGGGATGAGCAGTTCTTC; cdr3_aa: CASSLGALTGDEQFF
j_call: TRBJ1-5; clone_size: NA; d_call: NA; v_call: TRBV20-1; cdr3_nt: TGCAGTGCTTCAGGACTCACCAATCAGCCCCAGCATTTT; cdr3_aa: CSASGLTNQPQHF
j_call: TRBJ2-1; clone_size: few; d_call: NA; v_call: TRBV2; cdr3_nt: TGTGCCAGCAGTGAGGGGTTGGCGGGGCCTCCTGATGAGCAGTTCTTC; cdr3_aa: CASSEGLAGPPDEQFF
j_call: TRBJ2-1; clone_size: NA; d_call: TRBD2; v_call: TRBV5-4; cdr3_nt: TGTGCCAGCACCATCATGGGCGGGAGGACCAATGAGCAGTTCTTC; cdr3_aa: CASTIMGGRTNEQFF
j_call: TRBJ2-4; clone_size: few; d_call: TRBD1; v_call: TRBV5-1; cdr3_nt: TGCGCCAGCAGCTCACAAACCGGGACAGGGGGGAACTTTCTAGCCAAAAACATTCAGTACTTC; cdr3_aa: CASSSQTGTGGNFLAKNIQYF
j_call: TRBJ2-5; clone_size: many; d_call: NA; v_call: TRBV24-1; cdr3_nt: TGTGCCACCAGTGACAGGGGTAACCTTAGAGAGACCCAGTACTTC; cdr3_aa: CATSDRGNLRETQYF
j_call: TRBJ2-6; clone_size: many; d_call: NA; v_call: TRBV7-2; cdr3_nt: TGTGCCAGCAGCTTAGACAGCTCTGGGGCCAACGTCCTGACTTTC; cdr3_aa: CASSLDSSGANVLTF
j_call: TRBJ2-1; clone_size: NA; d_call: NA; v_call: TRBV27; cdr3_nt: TGTGCCAGCAGCTACACAGGGCCCGTGGGGAATGAGCAGTTCTTC; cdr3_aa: CASSYTGPVGNEQFF
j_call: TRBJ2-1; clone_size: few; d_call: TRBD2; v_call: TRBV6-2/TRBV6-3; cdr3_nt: TGTGCCAGCAGAACCACCCAGGGACTAGCGAGCAATGAGCAGTTCTTC; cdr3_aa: CASRTTQGLASNEQFF
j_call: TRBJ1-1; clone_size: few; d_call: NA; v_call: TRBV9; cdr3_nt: TGTGCCAGCAGCGCTCTGCGAGGGATGAACACTGAAGCTTTCTTT; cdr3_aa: CASSALRGMNTEAFF
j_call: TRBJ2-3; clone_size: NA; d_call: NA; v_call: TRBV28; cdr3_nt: TGTGCCAGCATGACGACAACTAGCACAGATACGCAGTATTTT; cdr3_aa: CASMTTTSTDTQYF